Following are 7 T cell receptor beta chains from one sample sequenced in a study of T-cell reconstitution after alpha-beta-depleted transplantation in children. Researchers prepared the TCRbeta library using unique molecular identifiers, the study reports. Each CDR3 protein gets one entry after TCRdb re-called the PCR reads with MiXCR. Among about 640,000 distinct CDR3 sequences, 15% to 20% were seen once, and the ten largest hold around 0.96%. Material: PBMCs from the stem cell graft donor, obtained from the stem cell graft. Receptor source: a human donor who donated a stem cell graft to a child with acute myeloid leukemia.

The V call is TRBV7-9, the J call TRBJ2-1, with D maybe TRBD1 (6 bases). Trimming shortened V by 5 bases and J by 4 bases, and 12 bases separated the two germline ends. Germline V gene sequence: CDR1 SEHNR, CDR2 FQNEAQ (reference sequence). CDR3 size: 14 residues. CDR3 amino acids: CASSPRDTYNEQFF. CDR3 coding DNA: TGTGCCAGCAGCCCCCGGGACACATACAATGAGCAGTTCTTC.

In its sample, this clonotype was seen once. This may be a read error: a much more frequent sequence differs by one nucleotide. The chain recombines TRBV12-3 or TRBV12-4 with TRBJ1-2, with no clear D. The length of the CDR3 is 12 residues. The CDR3 reads CASSLTIPGSTF. The CDR3 DNA is TGTGCCAGCAGTCTGACAATTCCTGGCTCCACCTTC.

This clonotype was picked up a small number of times. J is TRBJ1-3 and V is TRBV7-6; D remains ambiguous. Per the germline V gene, CDR1 is SGHVS and CDR2 is FNYEAQ. V lost 5 bases, J lost 2 bases, and 22 bases lay in between. This CDR3 region has 18 residues. Here the CDR3 reads CASSPRVRGGITGNTIYF. CDR3 sequence (DNA): TGTGCCAGCAGCCCCCGTGTTCGAGGAGGAATCACTGGAAACACCATATATTTT. Full variable domain (outside the CDR3, taken from reference TRBV7-6 and TRBJ1-3): GAGVSQSPRYKVTKRGQDVALRCDPISGHVSLYWYRQALGQGPEFLTYFNYEAQQDKSGLPNDRFSAERPEGSISTLTIQRTEQRDSAMYRCASSPRVRGGITGNTIYFGEGSWLTVV.

This clonotype was observed many times. The chain employs TRBV20-1 and TRBJ1-2, with D uncertain. The CDR3 covers 12 residues. Trimming shortened V by 6 bases and J by 4 bases, and 12 bases separated the two germline ends. Per the germline V gene, CDR1 is DFQATT and CDR2 is SNEGSKA (reference sequence). CDR3 sequence: CSAKEGFYGYTF. For the CDR3, the DNA is TGCAGTGCAAAAGAGGGTTTCTATGGCTACACCTTC.

V usage is TRBV20-1 and J usage is TRBJ1-2, with 7 positions matching TRBD1. This CDR3 spans 12 amino acids. Germline V lookup: CDR1 DFQATT, CDR2 SNEGSKA (reference sequence). V was pared by 5 bases and J by 3 bases, with 3 bases of the junction left unmatched. The CDR3 bases are TGCAGTGCTGCCGGGACAGACTATGGCTACACCTTC. Encoded protein: CSAAGTDYGYTF.

About this clonotype itself: A much larger clone differs from this one at a single base, so this may be a read error. The V gene is TRBV20-1, the J gene TRBJ2-5; weak D call: TRBD1 (5 bases). The CDR3 extends over 12 amino acids. Deletions cut 3 bases from V and 3 bases from J, with 8 bases between. Germline V gene data show CDR1 as DFQATT and CDR2 as SNEGSKA (reference sequence). CDR3 amino acids: CSASLREETQYF. The CDR3 DNA is TGCAGTGCTAGTCTCAGGGAAGAGACCCAGTACTTC.

This clonotype was detected ten times or more. The gene calls are TRBV7-6 and TRBJ1-5, with D unclear. V was shortened by 1 base and J by 0 bases, with 7 bases between the two germline ends. Germline loops: CDR1 SGHVS, CDR2 FNYEAQ. The CDR3 covers 15 residues. CDR3 in amino acids: CASSLGSSSNQPQHF. The CDR3 region has the DNA TGTGCCAGCAGCTTAGGATCAAGTAGCAATCAGCCCCAGCATTTT.